The entry below gives a single T cell receptor (beta chain) sequence along with its context. This entry is derived from a study of T cell responses to AZD1222 COVID-19 vaccine. Data came from immunoSEQ multiplex PCR; TCRdb stores just in-frame clones and leaves some out. The repertoire includes 150,000 or so clones, over 90% of them detected once, and about 2.5% sits in the top ten. The receptor was isolated from an adult in good health. The starting material was peripheral blood, obtained on day 0 of AZD1222 vaccination.

The CDR3 nucleotides read TGTGCCAGCAGCTTAGTAGACGGTGACACTGAAGCTTTCTTT. Residues: CASSLVDGDTEAFF. This chain joins TRBV7-9 and TRBJ1-1; D is undetermined. The CDR3 consists of 14 residues. Trimming removed 1 base from V and 3 bases from J, with 9 bases in between. CDR1 is SEHNR and CDR2 is FQNEAQ in the germline V gene (reference sequence).